The rows below give T cell receptor beta chains drawn from one sample of a study of siplizumab effects on memory and regulatory T cells. Antigens for these TCRs are unknown. Clones were sequenced by immunoSEQ multiplex PCR, and TCRdb holds only the in-frame ones, with some missing. The table lists roughly 9,200 clones, around 40% of them singletons. Sample: CFSE-low (dividing) CD4+ T cells sorted from an allogeneic mixed lymphocyte reaction. These receptors were obtained from a human donor in good health; the cells came from an allogeneic mixed lymphocyte reaction. CDR3s include the opening cysteine and the closing phenylalanine or tryptophan. The order of the fields is J gene, D gene, V gene, clone size, CDR3 DNA, CDR3 protein. D genes are given only for firm matches. The listing skips clone size in some rows; elsewhere it reads once, few, many or a size class.

j_gene: TRBJ2-3; d_gene: TRBD2; v_gene: TRBV27; abundance: -; CDR3nt: TGTGCCAGCAGTTCCAGACTAGCGGGAGGCACAGATACGCAGTATTTT; CDR3aa: CASSSRLAGGTDTQYF
j_gene: TRBJ1-4; d_gene: -; v_gene: TRBV7-6; abundance: -; CDR3nt: TGTGCCAGCAGCCCCCCCGGGGGTGAAAAACTGTTTTTT; CDR3aa: CASSPPGGEKLFF
j_gene: TRBJ2-7; d_gene: -; v_gene: TRBV21-1; abundance: -; CDR3nt: TGTGCCAGCAGCCACTGGAGCTACGAGCAGTACTTC; CDR3aa: CASSHWSYEQYF
j_gene: TRBJ2-2; d_gene: -; v_gene: TRBV11-2; abundance: -; CDR3nt: TGTGCCAGCAGCCGACTAGTAAGGAACACCGGGGAGCTGTTTTTT; CDR3aa: CASSRLVRNTGELFF
j_gene: TRBJ1-1; d_gene: -; v_gene: TRBV19; abundance: -; CDR3nt: TGTGCCAGTCGAAAGGGAGGGACAATAGGAGCTTTCTTT; CDR3aa: CASRKGGTIGAFF
j_gene: TRBJ1-5; d_gene: -; v_gene: TRBV7-3; abundance: few; CDR3nt: TGTGCCAGCAGCTTACTTGGACCGAGTCAGCCCCAGCATTTT; CDR3aa: CASSLLGPSQPQHF
j_gene: TRBJ2-7; d_gene: TRBD2; v_gene: TRBV7-3; abundance: -; CDR3nt: TGTGCCAGCAGCTTAGGACTAGCGGGATTCAACGAGCAGTACTTC; CDR3aa: CASSLGLAGFNEQYF
j_gene: TRBJ2-1; d_gene: -; v_gene: TRBV5-1; abundance: -; CDR3nt: TGCGCCAGCAGCTTACACCCGCAGACTAGCCAAGGGGGCAATGAGCAGTTCTTC; CDR3aa: CASSLHPQTSQGGNEQFF
j_gene: TRBJ2-2; d_gene: -; v_gene: TRBV28; abundance: medium-sized; CDR3nt: TGTGCCAGCAGCTCAGCTACCGGGGAGCTGTTTTTT; CDR3aa: CASSSATGELFF
j_gene: TRBJ2-5; d_gene: TRBD2; v_gene: TRBV7-9; abundance: -; CDR3nt: TGTGCCAGCAGCATGGGGACTAGCGGGAGGGCTGCCAAAGAGACCCAGTACTTC; CDR3aa: CASSMGTSGRAAKETQYF
j_gene: TRBJ2-7; d_gene: -; v_gene: TRBV18; abundance: -; CDR3nt: TGTGCCAGCTCACCACCAAGCGGAAACGAGCAGTACTTC; CDR3aa: CASSPPSGNEQYF
j_gene: TRBJ2-5; d_gene: -; v_gene: TRBV27; abundance: -; CDR3nt: TGTGCCAGCAGTTTATCGTTCTCCGGAGGAAAAAAGGAGACCCAGTACTTC; CDR3aa: CASSLSFSGGKKETQYF
j_gene: TRBJ2-2; d_gene: -; v_gene: TRBV5-1; abundance: medium-sized; CDR3nt: TGCGCCAGCAGCTTGGCTCTAGCAAGGAACACCGGGGAGCTGTTTTTT; CDR3aa: CASSLALARNTGELFF
j_gene: TRBJ2-3; d_gene: TRBD2; v_gene: TRBV6-6; abundance: -; CDR3nt: TGTGCCAGCAGTAGGGGCCGGGAGGTGGGTACGCAGTATTTT; CDR3aa: CASSRGREVGTQYF
j_gene: TRBJ2-2; d_gene: -; v_gene: TRBV10-3; abundance: -; CDR3nt: TGTGCCACCTTCCGGACAGCGAACACCGGGGAGCTGTTTTTT; CDR3aa: CATFRTANTGELFF
j_gene: TRBJ1-1; d_gene: TRBD1; v_gene: TRBV6-1; abundance: medium-sized; CDR3nt: TGTGCCAGCAGCCGAATCAGGGGGGACACTGAAGCTTTCTTT; CDR3aa: CASSRIRGDTEAFF
j_gene: TRBJ1-1; d_gene: -; v_gene: TRBV7-9; abundance: -; CDR3nt: TGTGCCAGCAGCTTATCGGGGAACCTGGCTGCTTTCTTT; CDR3aa: CASSLSGNLAAFF
j_gene: TRBJ2-1; d_gene: -; v_gene: TRBV6-4; abundance: -; CDR3nt: TGTGCCAGCAGTGAACAGATCTACAATGAGCAGTTCTTC; CDR3aa: CASSEQIYNEQFF
j_gene: TRBJ2-3; d_gene: -; v_gene: TRBV19; abundance: -; CDR3nt: TGTGCCAGTAGTATAGATCTGGGGCCCGATACGCAGTATTTT; CDR3aa: CASSIDLGPDTQYF
j_gene: TRBJ2-7; d_gene: TRBD1; v_gene: TRBV6-5; abundance: -; CDR3nt: TGTGCCAGCAGTTCTCCGGGACAGGGGGCCTACGAGCAGTACTTC; CDR3aa: CASSSPGQGAYEQYF
j_gene: TRBJ2-5; d_gene: -; v_gene: TRBV11-3; abundance: few; CDR3nt: TGTGCCAGCAGCTTGCGTGAGACCCAGTACTTC; CDR3aa: CASSLRETQYF
j_gene: TRBJ1-3; d_gene: -; v_gene: TRBV18; abundance: few; CDR3nt: TGTGCCAGCTCCCCCCTCGGGGACGGAAACACCATATATTTT; CDR3aa: CASSPLGDGNTIYF
j_gene: TRBJ2-3; d_gene: TRBD2; v_gene: TRBV7-9; abundance: -; CDR3nt: TGTGCCAGCAGCTCCAGGCTTGGACTAGCGGGGCTGAGGACGCAGTATTTT; CDR3aa: CASSSRLGLAGLRTQYF
j_gene: TRBJ2-1; d_gene: -; v_gene: TRBV18; abundance: few; CDR3nt: TGTGCCAGCTCAGATCGCAGGAGCTCCTACAATGAGCAGTTCTTC; CDR3aa: CASSDRRSSYNEQFF
j_gene: TRBJ1-5; d_gene: -; v_gene: TRBV28; abundance: few; CDR3nt: TGTGCCAGCAGTTATAGCAATCAGCCCCAGCATTTT; CDR3aa: CASSYSNQPQHF
j_gene: TRBJ2-7; d_gene: -; v_gene: TRBV12-5; abundance: few; CDR3nt: TGTGCTAGTGGTCCCGGGACATTATACGAGCAGTACTTC; CDR3aa: CASGPGTLYEQYF
j_gene: TRBJ2-7; d_gene: TRBD1; v_gene: TRBV6-6; abundance: -; CDR3nt: TGTGCCAGCAGTTACACCCGCAGGGGGTTCTACGAGCAGTACTTC; CDR3aa: CASSYTRRGFYEQYF
j_gene: TRBJ1-2; d_gene: -; v_gene: TRBV6-4; abundance: -; CDR3nt: TGTGCCAGCAGTGACTGGTCAAAAGGGAGTGGCTACACCTTC; CDR3aa: CASSDWSKGSGYTF
j_gene: TRBJ1-3; d_gene: -; v_gene: TRBV19; abundance: -; CDR3nt: TGTGCCAGTAGTCCCGGAGGGGGTATTGGAAACACCATATATTTT; CDR3aa: CASSPGGGIGNTIYF
j_gene: TRBJ2-4; d_gene: -; v_gene: TRBV7-6; abundance: -; CDR3nt: TGTGCCAGCAGCTTAGCAGCAGGGAAAAACATTCAGTACTTC; CDR3aa: CASSLAAGKNIQYF
j_gene: TRBJ1-5; d_gene: -; v_gene: TRBV9; abundance: medium-sized; CDR3nt: TGTGCCAGCAGCAAGGGACACCGCAATCAGCCCCAGCATTTT; CDR3aa: CASSKGHRNQPQHF
j_gene: TRBJ2-7; d_gene: TRBD1; v_gene: TRBV6-5; abundance: -; CDR3nt: TGTGCCAGCAGTTACTCCGGGACAGGGGGGCGCGAGCAGTACTTC; CDR3aa: CASSYSGTGGREQYF
j_gene: TRBJ2-7; d_gene: TRBD1; v_gene: TRBV6-6; abundance: -; CDR3nt: TGTGCCAGCAGTCGCGACCGGGACAGGTACTACGAGCAGTACTTC; CDR3aa: CASSRDRDRYYEQYF
j_gene: TRBJ2-1; d_gene: -; v_gene: TRBV7-2; abundance: few; CDR3nt: TGTGCCAGCAGCCATTCAAGGGAGCAGTTCTTC; CDR3aa: CASSHSREQFF
j_gene: TRBJ2-1; d_gene: TRBD1; v_gene: TRBV7-9; abundance: few; CDR3nt: TGTGCCAGCAGCTTCCAGGGGGCTCGGGATGAGCAGTTCTTC; CDR3aa: CASSFQGARDEQFF
j_gene: TRBJ2-7; d_gene: -; v_gene: TRBV7-9; abundance: -; CDR3nt: TGTGCCAGCAGCTTATCAGTTTTTGACGAGCAGTACTTC; CDR3aa: CASSLSVFDEQYF
j_gene: TRBJ2-7; d_gene: -; v_gene: TRBV9; abundance: -; CDR3nt: TGTGCCAGCAGCCCCCGGCCCGGCTACGAGCAGTACTTC; CDR3aa: CASSPRPGYEQYF
j_gene: TRBJ2-5; d_gene: TRBD1; v_gene: TRBV2; abundance: medium-sized; CDR3nt: TGTGCCAGCAGTGGGGACAGGGCCCAAGAGACCCAGTACTTC; CDR3aa: CASSGDRAQETQYF
j_gene: TRBJ1-1; d_gene: TRBD1; v_gene: TRBV10-3; abundance: -; CDR3nt: TGTGCCATCAGTGGTCGGACAGGGGGAAGAACTGAAGCTTTCTTT; CDR3aa: CAISGRTGGRTEAFF
j_gene: TRBJ2-1; d_gene: TRBD2; v_gene: TRBV7-9; abundance: -; CDR3nt: TGTGCCAGCAGTGGACTAGCGGGAGCCTACAATGAGCAGTTCTTC; CDR3aa: CASSGLAGAYNEQFF
j_gene: TRBJ1-2; d_gene: TRBD1; v_gene: TRBV7-3; abundance: -; CDR3nt: TGTGCCAGCGTAGACAGGGGGGACTATGGCTACACCTTC; CDR3aa: CASVDRGDYGYTF
j_gene: TRBJ2-3; d_gene: TRBD1; v_gene: TRBV6-1; abundance: -; CDR3nt: TGTGCCAGCAGTGTGGACAGGGGTACAGATACGCAGTATTTT; CDR3aa: CASSVDRGTDTQYF
j_gene: TRBJ2-1; d_gene: -; v_gene: TRBV10-3; abundance: -; CDR3nt: TGTGCCATCAGTGAAACCGGGACCCGAGCGCTTCAGTTCTTC; CDR3aa: CAISETGTRALQFF
j_gene: TRBJ2-7; d_gene: -; v_gene: TRBV5-5; abundance: -; CDR3nt: TGTGCCAGCAGCCTAATTACCCAGGGTGCAGAGCAGTACTTC; CDR3aa: CASSLITQGAEQYF
j_gene: TRBJ1-2; d_gene: -; v_gene: TRBV5-4; abundance: -; CDR3nt: TGTGCCAGCAGCTATGCAGGGTATGGCTACACCTTC; CDR3aa: CASSYAGYGYTF
j_gene: TRBJ2-7; d_gene: TRBD2; v_gene: TRBV10-3; abundance: -; CDR3nt: TGTGCCATCAGTGACGGAAGGACTAGCGGGAGGCCAAGCTCCTACGAGCAGTACTTC; CDR3aa: CAISDGRTSGRPSSYEQYF
j_gene: TRBJ2-4; d_gene: TRBD1; v_gene: TRBV6-6; abundance: -; CDR3nt: TGTGCCAGCAGTTACGACAGGGGGAACATTCAGTACTTC; CDR3aa: CASSYDRGNIQYF
j_gene: TRBJ1-1; d_gene: -; v_gene: TRBV28; abundance: medium-sized; CDR3nt: TGTGCCAGCAGCTCCCCAGCGTACACTGAAGCTTTCTTT; CDR3aa: CASSSPAYTEAFF
j_gene: TRBJ2-7; d_gene: -; v_gene: TRBV15; abundance: medium-sized; CDR3nt: TGTGCCACCAGCAGAGATACTGGAGGGATCGACGAGCAGTACTTC; CDR3aa: CATSRDTGGIDEQYF
j_gene: TRBJ1-5; d_gene: -; v_gene: TRBV28; abundance: large; CDR3nt: TGTGCCAGCAGTTTCGTGGGGGGTTTGCAGCCCCAGCATTTT; CDR3aa: CASSFVGGLQPQHF
j_gene: TRBJ2-2; d_gene: -; v_gene: TRBV7-6; abundance: medium-sized; CDR3nt: TGTGCCAGCAGCTTAGGACTAGATCGAACCGGGGAGCTGTTTTTT; CDR3aa: CASSLGLDRTGELFF
j_gene: TRBJ1-5; d_gene: -; v_gene: TRBV2; abundance: few; CDR3nt: TGTGCCAGCAGTGAAGCGTGGGGGGCCCGACGGCATTTT; CDR3aa: CASSEAWGARRHF
j_gene: TRBJ2-1; d_gene: TRBD1; v_gene: TRBV19; abundance: -; CDR3nt: TGTGCCAGTAGCCGGACAGGGGAACTCTACAATGAGCAGTTCTTC; CDR3aa: CASSRTGELYNEQFF
j_gene: TRBJ2-1; d_gene: TRBD2; v_gene: TRBV6-5; abundance: -; CDR3nt: TGTGCCAGCAGACGTACTAGCGGGAGTGGTAATGAGCAGTTCTTC; CDR3aa: CASRRTSGSGNEQFF
j_gene: TRBJ2-3; d_gene: -; v_gene: TRBV5-1; abundance: -; CDR3nt: TGCGCCAGCGCAAACCTTGCAGCGGCTAGCACAGATACGCAGTATTTT; CDR3aa: CASANLAAASTDTQYF
j_gene: TRBJ1-3; d_gene: TRBD1; v_gene: TRBV29-1; abundance: medium-sized; CDR3nt: TGCAGCGTTGCTGGGACAGGGGTCTCCTCTGGAAACACCATATATTTT; CDR3aa: CSVAGTGVSSGNTIYF
j_gene: TRBJ2-2; d_gene: -; v_gene: TRBV7-9; abundance: -; CDR3nt: TGTGCCAGCAGCCCCCGAAACACCGGGGAGCTGTTTTTT; CDR3aa: CASSPRNTGELFF
j_gene: TRBJ2-3; d_gene: -; v_gene: TRBV7-2; abundance: medium-sized; CDR3nt: TGTGCCAGCAGCCCACGATTAGCGTCGCAGTATTTT; CDR3aa: CASSPRLASQYF
j_gene: TRBJ2-1; d_gene: -; v_gene: TRBV7-9; abundance: medium-sized; CDR3nt: TGTGCCAGCAGCATAGACAGCTACTCCTACAATGAGCAGTTCTTC; CDR3aa: CASSIDSYSYNEQFF